A single sample is the source of the 8 T cell receptor beta chains below, sequenced in a study of response to subunit inactivated influenza vaccine (dated by TCRdb to the late 2010s). The library relied on RT-PCR. Sequencing was carried out with an Illumina HiSeq 2500. TCRdb took the public reads, trimmed them with fastp at Q25, ran MiXCR for clone calling and kept in-frame beta chains. Each entry merges the rows of one CDR3 protein and shows their most common DNA and genes. This sample comprises about 780,000 distinct CDR3 sequences, around a sixth of them detected only once. The top ten clones comprise approximately 10% of the sample. The specimen comprised PBMCs from blood, sampled less than 6 days after vaccination. All receptors come from a man aged 50 to 60 who received an inactivated influenza vaccine. Donor details come from another sample of the same person, matched by shared clones.

This clonotype was seen a few times. The V call is TRBV29-1, the J call TRBJ2-5, with D hard to call. The germline V gene has CDR1 SQVTM and CDR2 ANQGSEA. V dropped 7 bases and J dropped 5 bases, with 20 bases sitting between them. The CDR3 consists of 14 residues. The CDR3 sequence: CSARAYKFRETQYF. The CDR3 DNA sequence: TGCAGCGCTCGGGCCTACAAATTTCGGGAGACCCAGTACTTC.

As regards this clonotype: A much more abundant neighbour one base away suggests this may be a read error. This chain uses TRBV5-1 with TRBJ2-1, with D possibly being TRBD2 (5 bases). Germline assignment: CDR1 SGHRS and CDR2 YFSETQ. CDR3 length: 15 residues. Trimming stripped 9 bases from V and 6 bases from J, with 22 bases between. The CDR3 bases are TGCGCCATCGCCCGGGAAAATATTCCCTGCAATGAGCAGTTCTTC. Its translation: CAIARENIPCNEQFF.

The rearrangement joins TRBV10-3 to TRBJ2-2, with D perhaps assigned TRBD1 or TRBD2 (5 bases each). Trimming took 0 bases from V and 0 from J, leaving 8 bases between them. The CDR3 is 16 residues long. From germline, CDR1 is ENHRY and CDR2 SYGVKD. The CDR3 here is CAISESRGANTGELFF. In DNA, the CDR3 is TGTGCCATCAGTGAGTCAAGAGGGGCGAACACCGGGGAGCTGTTTTTT.

In its sample, this clonotype was seen once. The chain combines TRBV4-2 with TRBJ2-3; D is undetermined. The length of the CDR3 is 15 residues. V lost 0 bases, J lost 2 bases, and 9 bases lay in between. Germline CDR1 LGHNA, CDR2 YNFKEQ. CDR3 region: CASSQDLGNTDTQYF. DNA for the CDR3: TGTGCCAGCAGCCAAGATTTAGGAAACACAGATACGCAGTATTTT.

This chain uses TRBV10-3 with TRBJ2-3, with a possible D match to TRBD1 (6 bases). The germline CDR1 and CDR2 sequences are ENHRY and SYGVKD. This CDR3 is built from 12 residues. V was pared by 11 bases and J by 3 bases, with 12 bases between. Written as DNA, the CDR3 is TGTGCCGCGAAAACAGGGACAGATACGCAGTATTTT. It codes for CAAKTGTDTQYF.

This clonotype was seen at least ten times. CDR3 amino acids: CSASKSAQETQYF. The DNA for the CDR3 is TGCAGTGCTAGTAAGAGTGCGCAAGAGACCCAGTACTTC. The gene calls are TRBV20-1 and TRBJ2-5; D is unresolved. Trimming pared 3 bases from V and 2 bases from J, leaving 10 bases between. The CDR3 is 13 residues long. The germline gives CDR1 DFQATT, CDR2 SNEGSKA (reference sequence).

This clonotype occurred many times. The V and J genes are TRBV29-1 and TRBJ2-7; no definite D call. The CDR3 loop spans 10 amino acids. Germline CDR1 reads SQVTM; CDR2 reads ANQGSEA. Trimming took off 6 bases at V and 5 bases at J, with 8 bases between the two ends. The CDR3 loop is CSVRKDEQYF. The CDR3 coding sequence is TGCAGCGTCCGGAAGGACGAGCAGTACTTC.

The gene calls are TRBV20-1 and TRBJ2-1; D call uncertain. The V gene's germline CDR1 is DFQATT and CDR2 SNEGSKA (reference sequence). The CDR3 length is 14 residues. V was pared by 3 bases and J by 0 bases, with 9 bases between. The CDR3 sequence is CSASNGSSYNEQFF. The CDR3 DNA reads as TGCAGTGCTAGTAACGGAAGCTCCTACAATGAGCAGTTCTTC.